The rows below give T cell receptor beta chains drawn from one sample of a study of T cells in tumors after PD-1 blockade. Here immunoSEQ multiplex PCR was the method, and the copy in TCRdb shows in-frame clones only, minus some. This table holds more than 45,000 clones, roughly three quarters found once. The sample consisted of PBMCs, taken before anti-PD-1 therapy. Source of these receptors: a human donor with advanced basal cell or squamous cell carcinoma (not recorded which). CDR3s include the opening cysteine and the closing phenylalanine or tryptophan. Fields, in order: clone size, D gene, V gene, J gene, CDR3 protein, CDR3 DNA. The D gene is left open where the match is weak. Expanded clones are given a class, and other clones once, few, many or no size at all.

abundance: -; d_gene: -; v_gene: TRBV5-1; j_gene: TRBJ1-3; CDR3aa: CASSLGGSGNTIYF; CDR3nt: TGCGCCAGCAGCTTAGGGGGTTCTGGAAACACCATATATTTT
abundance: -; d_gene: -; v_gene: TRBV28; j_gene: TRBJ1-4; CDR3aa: CASSFVAQGEEKLFF; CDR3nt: TGTGCCAGCAGTTTCGTGGCCCAGGGAGAGGAAAAACTGTTTTTT
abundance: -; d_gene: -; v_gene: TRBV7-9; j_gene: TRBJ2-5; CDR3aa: CASSLLDLWGQETQYF; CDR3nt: TGTGCCAGCAGCTTACTGGATTTGTGGGGCCAAGAGACCCAGTACTTC
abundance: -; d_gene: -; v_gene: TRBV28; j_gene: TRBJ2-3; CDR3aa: CASSPYGRDTDTQYF; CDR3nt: TGTGCCAGCAGTCCTTACGGACGCGACACAGATACGCAGTATTTT
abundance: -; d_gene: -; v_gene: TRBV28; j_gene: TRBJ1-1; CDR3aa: CASSLSGTEAFF; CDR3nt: TGTGCCAGCAGTTTATCGGGGACTGAAGCTTTCTTT
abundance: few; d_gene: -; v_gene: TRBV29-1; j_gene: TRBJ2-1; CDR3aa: CSVGTINEQFF; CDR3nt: TGCAGCGTGGGGACAATCAATGAGCAGTTCTTC
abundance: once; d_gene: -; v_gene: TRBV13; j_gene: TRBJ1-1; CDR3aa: CASSLEGRPREAFF; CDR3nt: TGTGCCAGCAGCTTAGAGGGGAGGCCCCGGGAGGCTTTCTTT
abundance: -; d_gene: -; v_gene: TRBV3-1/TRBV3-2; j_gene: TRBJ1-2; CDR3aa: CASSPHHYGYTF; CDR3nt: TGTGCCAGCAGTCCGCACCACTATGGCTACACCTTC
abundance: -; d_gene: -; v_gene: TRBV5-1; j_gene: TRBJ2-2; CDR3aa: CASRLRGGTGELFF; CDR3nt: TGCGCCAGCAGGTTGCGTGGGGGTACCGGGGAGCTGTTTTTT
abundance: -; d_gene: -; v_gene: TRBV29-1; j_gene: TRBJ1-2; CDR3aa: CSVEDYRDNYGYTF; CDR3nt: TGCAGCGTTGAAGATTATCGGGATAACTATGGCTACACCTTC
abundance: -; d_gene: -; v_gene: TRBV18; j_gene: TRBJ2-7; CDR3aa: CASSPPLKAYEQYF; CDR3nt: TGTGCCAGCTCGCCGCCGCTTAAGGCCTACGAGCAGTACTTC
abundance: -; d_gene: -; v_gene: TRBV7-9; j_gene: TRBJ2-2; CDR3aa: CASSLGTLEHRGAVF; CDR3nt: TGTGCCAGCAGCCTTGGGACCCTCGAACACCGGGGAGCTGTTTTT
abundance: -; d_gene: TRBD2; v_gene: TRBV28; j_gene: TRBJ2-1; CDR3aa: CATHGTSRAYNEQFF; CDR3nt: TGTGCTACTCACGGGACTAGTCGGGCCTACAATGAGCAGTTCTTC
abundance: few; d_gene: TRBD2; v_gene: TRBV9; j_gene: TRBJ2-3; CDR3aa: CASSVDSGGLEDTQYF; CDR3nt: TGTGCCAGCAGCGTAGATAGCGGGGGGTTGGAAGATACGCAGTATTTT
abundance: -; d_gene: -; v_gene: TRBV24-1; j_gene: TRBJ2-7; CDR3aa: CATSDPARDNSYEQYF; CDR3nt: TGTGCCACCAGTGATCCGGCCAGGGATAATTCCTACGAGCAGTACTTC
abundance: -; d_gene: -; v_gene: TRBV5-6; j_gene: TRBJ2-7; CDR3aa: CASSLDRGGGAEQYF; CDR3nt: TGTGCCAGCAGCTTGGATCGGGGAGGGGGGGCCGAGCAGTACTTC
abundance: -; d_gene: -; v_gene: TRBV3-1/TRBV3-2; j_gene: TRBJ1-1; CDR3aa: CASPRAGDTEAFF; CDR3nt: TGTGCCAGCCCCAGAGCGGGGGACACTGAAGCTTTCTTT
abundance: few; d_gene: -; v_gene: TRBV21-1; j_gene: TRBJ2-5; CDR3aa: CASSKAGLAGDETQYF; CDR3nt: TGTGCCAGCAGCAAAGCAGGACTAGCGGGGGACGAGACCCAGTACTTC
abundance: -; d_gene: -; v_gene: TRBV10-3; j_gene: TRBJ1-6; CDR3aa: CAISASRDYNSPLHF; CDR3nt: TGTGCCATCAGTGCGTCCAGGGACTATAATTCACCCCTCCACTTT
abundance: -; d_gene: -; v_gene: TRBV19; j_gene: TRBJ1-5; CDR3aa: CASSMRPTGQPQHF; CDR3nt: TGTGCCAGTAGTATGAGGCCTACGGGTCAGCCCCAGCATTTT
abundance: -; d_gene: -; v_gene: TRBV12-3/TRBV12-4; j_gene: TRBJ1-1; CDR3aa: CASGTNRDEAFF; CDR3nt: TGTGCCAGCGGAACGAACAGGGATGAAGCTTTCTTT
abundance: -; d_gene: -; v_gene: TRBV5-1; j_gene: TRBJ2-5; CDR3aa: CASSLGREQETQYF; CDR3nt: TGCGCCAGCAGCTTGGGTCGGGAGCAAGAGACCCAGTACTTC
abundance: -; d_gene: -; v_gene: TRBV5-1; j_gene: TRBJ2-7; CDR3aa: CASSPRVGSGEQYF; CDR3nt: TGCGCCAGCAGCCCTCGGGTGGGGTCGGGGGAGCAGTACTTC
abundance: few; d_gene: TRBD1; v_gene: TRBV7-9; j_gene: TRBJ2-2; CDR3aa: CASSPDRGHGGELFF; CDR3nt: TGTGCCAGCAGCCCTGACAGGGGTCACGGCGGGGAGCTGTTTTTT
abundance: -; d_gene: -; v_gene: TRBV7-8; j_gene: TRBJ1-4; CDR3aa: CASSLGGSYEKLFF; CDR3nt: TGTGCCAGCAGCTTAGGGGGGAGTTACGAAAAACTGTTTTTT
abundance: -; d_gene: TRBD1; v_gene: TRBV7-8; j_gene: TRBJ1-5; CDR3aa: CASSTTGDSNQPQHF; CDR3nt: TGTGCCAGCAGCACGACAGGGGACAGCAATCAGCCCCAGCATTTT
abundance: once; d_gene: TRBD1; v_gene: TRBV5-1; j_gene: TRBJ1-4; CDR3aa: CASSLGQGAEKLFF; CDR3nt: TGCGCCAGCAGCTTGGGACAGGGTGCGGAAAAACTGTTTTTT
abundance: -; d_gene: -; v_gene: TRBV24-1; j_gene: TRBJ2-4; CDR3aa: CATSEVGGFIQYF; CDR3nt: TGTGCCACCAGTGAGGTAGGGGGATTCATTCAGTACTTC
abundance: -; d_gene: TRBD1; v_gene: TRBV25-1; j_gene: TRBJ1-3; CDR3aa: CASSVYSGTAGNTIYF; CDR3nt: TGTGCCAGCAGTGTCTACTCCGGGACAGCTGGAAACACCATATATTTT
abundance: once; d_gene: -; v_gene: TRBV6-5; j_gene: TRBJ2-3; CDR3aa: CASRAGIGGTDTQYF; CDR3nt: TGTGCCAGCAGGGCCGGGATAGGGGGCACAGATACGCAGTATTTT
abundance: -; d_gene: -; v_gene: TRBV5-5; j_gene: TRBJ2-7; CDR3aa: CASSRGGAYEQYF; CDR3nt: TGTGCCAGCAGCAGGGGTGGGGCATACGAGCAGTACTTC
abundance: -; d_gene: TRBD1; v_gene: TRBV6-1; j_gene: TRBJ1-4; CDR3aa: CASSERGGTGTTNEKLFF; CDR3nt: TGTGCCAGCAGTGAACGGGGGGGGACAGGGACAACTAATGAAAAACTGTTTTTT
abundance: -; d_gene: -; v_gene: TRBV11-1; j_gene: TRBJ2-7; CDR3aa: CASSFNKGAQEQYF; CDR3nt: TGTGCCAGCAGCTTCAACAAAGGGGCGCAAGAGCAGTACTTC
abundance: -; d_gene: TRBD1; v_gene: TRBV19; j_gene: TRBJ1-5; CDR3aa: CASSIRLRQGGNQPQHF; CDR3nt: TGTGCCAGTAGTATAAGGTTACGACAGGGTGGGAATCAGCCCCAGCATTTT
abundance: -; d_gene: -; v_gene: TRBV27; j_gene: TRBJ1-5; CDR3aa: CATGRGNQPQHF; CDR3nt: TGTGCCACTGGGAGGGGCAATCAGCCCCAGCATTTT
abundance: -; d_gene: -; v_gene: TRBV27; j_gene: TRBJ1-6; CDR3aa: CASSAGGSGSYNSPLHF; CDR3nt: TGTGCCAGCAGTGCCGGCGGTTCCGGCTCCTATAATTCACCCCTCCACTTT
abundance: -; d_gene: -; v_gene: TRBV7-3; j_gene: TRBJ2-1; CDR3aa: CASSPLGERSSYNEQFF; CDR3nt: TGTGCCAGCAGCCCCCTAGGAGAACGGAGCTCCTACAATGAGCAGTTCTTC
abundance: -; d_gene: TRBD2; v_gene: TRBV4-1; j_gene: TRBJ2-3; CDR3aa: CASSQDVSGGADTQYF; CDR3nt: TGCGCCAGCAGCCAAGATGTCAGCGGGGGGGCAGATACGCAGTATTTT
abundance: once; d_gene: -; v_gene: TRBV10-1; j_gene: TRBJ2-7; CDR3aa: CASSGRGDPSGEQYF; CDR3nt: TGCGCCAGCAGCGGGCGTGGGGACCCGTCCGGAGAGCAGTACTTC
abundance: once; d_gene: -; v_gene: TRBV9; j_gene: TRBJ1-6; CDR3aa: CASSPVDSQVSPLHF; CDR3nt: TGTGCCAGCAGCCCAGTGGACAGTCAGGTTTCACCCCTCCACTTT
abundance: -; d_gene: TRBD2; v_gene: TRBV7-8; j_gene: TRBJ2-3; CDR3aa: CASSSSWVAGGVDTQYF; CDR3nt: TGTGCCAGCAGCTCAAGCTGGGTGGCGGGAGGGGTAGATACGCAGTATTTT
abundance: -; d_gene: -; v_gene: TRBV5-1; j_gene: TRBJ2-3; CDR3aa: CASSLAVATDTQYF; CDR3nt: TGCGCCAGCAGCTTGGCCGTGGCAACAGATACGCAGTATTTT
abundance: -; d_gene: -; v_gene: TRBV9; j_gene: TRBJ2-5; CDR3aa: CASSPQQGGGTQYF; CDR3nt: TGTGCCAGCAGCCCCCAACAGGGAGGCGGGACCCAGTACTTC
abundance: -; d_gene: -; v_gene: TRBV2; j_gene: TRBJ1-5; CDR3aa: CASHRNRADQPQHF; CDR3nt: TGTGCCAGCCATCGCAACAGAGCGGATCAGCCCCAGCATTTT
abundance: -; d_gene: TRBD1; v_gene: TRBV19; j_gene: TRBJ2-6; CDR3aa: CASSARTGGFGANVLTF; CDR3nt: TGTGCCAGTAGTGCACGGACAGGGGGCTTTGGGGCCAACGTCCTGACTTTC
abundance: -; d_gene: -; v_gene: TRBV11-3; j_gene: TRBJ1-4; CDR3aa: CASGRDTNEKLFF; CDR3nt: TGTGCCAGCGGCCGGGATACTAATGAAAAACTGTTTTTT
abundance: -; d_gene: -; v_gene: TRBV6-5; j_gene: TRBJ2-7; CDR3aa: CASRETTGYEQYF; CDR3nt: TGTGCCAGCAGGGAGACTACAGGTTACGAGCAGTACTTC
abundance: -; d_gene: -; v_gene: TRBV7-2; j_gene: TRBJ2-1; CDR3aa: CASSLVSEPYNEQFF; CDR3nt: TGTGCCAGCAGCTTAGTAAGCGAGCCTTACAATGAGCAGTTCTTC